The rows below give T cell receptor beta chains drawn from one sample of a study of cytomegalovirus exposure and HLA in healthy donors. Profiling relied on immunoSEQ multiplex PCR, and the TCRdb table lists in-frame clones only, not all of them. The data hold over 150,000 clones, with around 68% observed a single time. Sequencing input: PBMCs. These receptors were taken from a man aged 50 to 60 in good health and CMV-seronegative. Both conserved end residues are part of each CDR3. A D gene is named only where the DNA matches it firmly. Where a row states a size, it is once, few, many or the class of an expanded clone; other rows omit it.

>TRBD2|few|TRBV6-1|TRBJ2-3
CASSEERGGTDTQYF
TGTGCCAGCAGTGAAGAGCGGGGGGGCACAGATACGCAGTATTTT
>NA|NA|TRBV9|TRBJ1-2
CASSVATGPGGYTF
TGTGCCAGCAGCGTCGCGACAGGACCGGGTGGCTACACCTTC
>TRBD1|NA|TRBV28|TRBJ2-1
CASYGTGRNEQFF
TGTGCCAGTTACGGGACAGGGAGGAATGAGCAGTTCTTC
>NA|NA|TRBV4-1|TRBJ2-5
CASSQSGQNQETQYF
TGCGCCAGCAGCCAAAGTGGTCAGAACCAAGAGACCCAGTACTTC
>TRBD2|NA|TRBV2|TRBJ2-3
CASGSGRGGHTDTQYF
TGTGCCAGCGGGTCGGGGCGGGGGGGCCACACAGATACGCAGTATTTT
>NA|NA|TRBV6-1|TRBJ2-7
CASSEVSTVSYEQYF
TGTGCCAGCAGTGAAGTGAGTACAGTCTCCTACGAGCAGTACTTC
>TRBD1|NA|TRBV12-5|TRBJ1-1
CASALRRGRNTEAFF
TGTGCTAGTGCTCTAAGAAGGGGGCGCAACACTGAAGCTTTCTTT
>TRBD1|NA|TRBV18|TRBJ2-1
CASSTGTDNEQFF
TGTGCCAGCTCAACCGGGACAGACAATGAGCAGTTCTTC
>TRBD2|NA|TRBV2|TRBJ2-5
CASSVRGGFNQETQYF
TGTGCCAGCAGTGTTCGGGGGGGCTTTAACCAAGAGACCCAGTACTTC
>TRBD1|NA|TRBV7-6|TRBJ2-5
CASSLATGFIQETQYF
TGTGCCAGCAGCTTGGCGACAGGGTTCATCCAAGAGACCCAGTACTTC
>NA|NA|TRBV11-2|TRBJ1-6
CASSPVTGVNSPLHF
TGTGCCAGCAGCCCCGTTACAGGTGTCAATTCACCCCTCCACTTT
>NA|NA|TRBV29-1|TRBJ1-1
CSCQGTEAFF
TGCAGCTGCCAGGGCACTGAAGCTTTCTTT
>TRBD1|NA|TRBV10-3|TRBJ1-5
CAIRSGGEGNQPQHF
TGTGCCATCAGATCAGGGGGCGAAGGCAATCAGCCCCAGCATTTT